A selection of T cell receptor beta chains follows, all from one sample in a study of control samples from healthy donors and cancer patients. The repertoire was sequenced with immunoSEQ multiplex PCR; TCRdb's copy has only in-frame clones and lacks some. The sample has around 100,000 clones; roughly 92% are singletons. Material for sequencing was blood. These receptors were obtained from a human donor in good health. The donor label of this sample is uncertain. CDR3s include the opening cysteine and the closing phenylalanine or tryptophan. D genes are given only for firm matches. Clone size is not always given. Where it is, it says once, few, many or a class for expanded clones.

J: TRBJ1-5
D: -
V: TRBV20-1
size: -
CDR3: CSASQGDQPQHF
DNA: TGCAGTGCTAGTCAAGGGGATCAGCCCCAGCATTTT

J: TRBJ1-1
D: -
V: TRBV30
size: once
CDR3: CAWLKWGGTEAFF
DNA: TGTGCCTGGCTCAAATGGGGGGGGACTGAAGCTTTCTTT

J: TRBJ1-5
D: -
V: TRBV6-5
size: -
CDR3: CATRFFGSNQPQHF
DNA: TGTGCCACCCGGTTCTTCGGTAGCAATCAGCCCCAGCATTTT

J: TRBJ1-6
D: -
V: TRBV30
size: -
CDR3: CAWTTVGRYNSPLHF
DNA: TGTGCCTGGACCACGGTGGGTCGTTATAATTCACCCCTCCACTTT

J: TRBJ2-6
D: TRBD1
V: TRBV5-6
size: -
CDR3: CASSLWDRGPGANVLTF
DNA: TGTGCCAGCAGCTTGTGGGACAGGGGGCCCGGGGCCAACGTCCTGACTTTC

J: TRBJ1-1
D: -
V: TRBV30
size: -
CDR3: CAWTSFEGTEAFF
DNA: TGTGCCTGGACGAGCTTCGAGGGCACTGAAGCTTTCTTT

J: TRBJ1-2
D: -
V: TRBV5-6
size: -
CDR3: CASSLGGQNYGYTF
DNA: TGTGCCAGCAGCTTGGGTGGACAGAACTATGGCTACACCTTC

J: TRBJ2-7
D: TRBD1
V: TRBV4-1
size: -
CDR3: CASSQDQLQGIYEQYF
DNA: TGCGCCAGCAGCCAAGATCAACTACAGGGGATCTACGAGCAGTACTTC

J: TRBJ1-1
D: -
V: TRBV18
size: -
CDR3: CASSLRSNTEAFF
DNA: TGTGCCAGCTCCCTGAGGTCGAACACTGAAGCTTTCTTT

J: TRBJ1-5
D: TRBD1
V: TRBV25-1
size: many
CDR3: CASSEYKTGKDQPQHF
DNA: TGTGCCAGCAGTGAATATAAGACAGGGAAGGATCAGCCCCAGCATTTT

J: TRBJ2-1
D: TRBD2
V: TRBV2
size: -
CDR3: CASSELAGGSGEQFF
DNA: TGTGCCAGCAGTGAATTAGCGGGGGGGTCGGGTGAGCAGTTCTTC

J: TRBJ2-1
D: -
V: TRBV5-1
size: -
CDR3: CASSLPESSYNEQFF
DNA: TGCGCCAGCAGCTTGCCAGAGAGCTCCTACAATGAGCAGTTCTTC

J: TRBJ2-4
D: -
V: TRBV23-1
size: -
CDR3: CASSQEPQGLAKNIQYF
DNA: TGCGCCAGCAGTCAAGAACCTCAGGGCCTGGCCAAAAACATTCAGTACTTC